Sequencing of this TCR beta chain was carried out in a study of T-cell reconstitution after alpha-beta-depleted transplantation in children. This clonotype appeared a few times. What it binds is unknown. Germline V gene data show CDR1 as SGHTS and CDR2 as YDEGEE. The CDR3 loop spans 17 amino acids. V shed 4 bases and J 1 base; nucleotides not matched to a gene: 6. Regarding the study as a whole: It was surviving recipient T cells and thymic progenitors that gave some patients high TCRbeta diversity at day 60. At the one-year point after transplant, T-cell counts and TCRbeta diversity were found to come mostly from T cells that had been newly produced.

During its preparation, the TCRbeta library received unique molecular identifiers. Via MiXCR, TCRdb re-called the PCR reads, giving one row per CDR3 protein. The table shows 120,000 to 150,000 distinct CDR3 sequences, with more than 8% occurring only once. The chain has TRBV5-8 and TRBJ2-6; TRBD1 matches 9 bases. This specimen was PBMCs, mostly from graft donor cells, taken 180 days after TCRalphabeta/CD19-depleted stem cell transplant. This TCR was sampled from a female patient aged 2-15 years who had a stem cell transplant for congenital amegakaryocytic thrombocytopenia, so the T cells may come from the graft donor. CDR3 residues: CASSARTGDSGANVLTF. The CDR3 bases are TGTGCCAGCAGCGCTCGGACAGGGGATTCTGGGGCCAACGTCCTGACTTTC. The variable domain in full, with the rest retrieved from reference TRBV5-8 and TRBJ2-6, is EAGVTQSPTHLIKTRGQQATLRCSPISGHTSVYWYQQALGLGLQFLLWYDEGEERNRGNFPPRFSGRQFPNYSSELNVNALELEDSALYLCASSARTGDSGANVLTFGAGSRLTVL.